This TCR beta chain is drawn from a study of cytomegalovirus exposure and HLA in healthy donors. 13 Jbeta primers and 60 Vbeta primers were used for the PCR. Measured with immunoSEQ multiplex PCR; TCRdb has only the in-frame clones, and not every one. The sample records approximately 190,000 clones, around 85% being singletons. V dropped 5 bases and J dropped 5; count of bases not matched to a gene: 10. Germline loops: CDR1 SGHAT, CDR2 FQNNGV. The CDR3 has 15 amino acids. This sequence joins TRBV11-2 and TRBJ2-7, with 9 bases aligning to TRBD1. Sequencing was carried out using PBMCs. This sequence originates from a man in his fifties or sixties in good health and CMV-seronegative. The CDR3 is CASSLSGTGPHEQYF. CDR3 bases: TGTGCCAGCAGCCTCTCCGGGACAGGGCCCCACGAGCAGTACTTC. The full variable domain, with the rest looked up from reference TRBV11-2 and TRBJ2-7, is EAGVAQSPRYKIIEKRQSVAFWCNPISGHATLYWYQQILGQGPKLLIQFQNNGVVDDSQLPKDRFSAERLKGVDSTLKIQPAKLEDSAVYLCASSLSGTGPHEQYFGPGTRLTVT.